This T cell receptor beta chain was captured in a study of T cell responses to AZD1222 COVID-19 vaccine. At the level of the study: It was second doses at about 4 or about 12 weeks that were pooled. Broader study findings: Vaccine-related CD4 TCRs covered spike, predominating at 160-218 and 743-854. Just six people given AZD1222 tested seropositive at baseline. Sampling that yielded the repertoires occurred only after the peak T cell response.

Notes on this clone: What it binds is unknown.

Germline loops: CDR1 SQVTM, CDR2 ANQGSEA. The CDR3 extends over 15 amino acids. V shed 4 bases and J shed 4 bases, with 19 bases lying between them. Profiled with immunoSEQ multiplex PCR; TCRdb holds only in-frame clones, not every one. Of about 120,000 clones in the sample, over 85% are singletons; the top ten hold around 8%. The sample was peripheral blood, taken on day 0 of AZD1222 vaccination. The origin of this receptor is an adult in good health. The J gene is TRBJ1-1, the V gene TRBV29-1; D gene unclear. CDR3 loop: CSVGVLRAVGTEAFF. The CDR3 DNA follows: TGCAGCGTTGGGGTGCTTAGGGCCGTGGGCACTGAAGCTTTCTTT.